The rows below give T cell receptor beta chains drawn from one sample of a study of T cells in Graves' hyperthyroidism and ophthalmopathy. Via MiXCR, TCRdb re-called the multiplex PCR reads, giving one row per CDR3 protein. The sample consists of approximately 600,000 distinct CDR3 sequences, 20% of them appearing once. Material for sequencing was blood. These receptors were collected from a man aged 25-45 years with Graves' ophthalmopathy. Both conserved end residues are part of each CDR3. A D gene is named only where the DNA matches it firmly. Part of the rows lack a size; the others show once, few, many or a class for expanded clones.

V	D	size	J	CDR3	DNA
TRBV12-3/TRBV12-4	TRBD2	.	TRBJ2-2	CASSRTPAGAASTGELFF	TGTGCCAGCAGCAGAACCCCAGCGGGAGCGGCCAGCACCGGGGAGCTGTTTTTT
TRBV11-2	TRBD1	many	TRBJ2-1	CASSFRTGSSYNEQFF	TGTGCCAGCAGCTTCCGGACAGGGTCGTCCTACAATGAGCAGTTCTTC
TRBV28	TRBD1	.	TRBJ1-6	CASSLYPGGSYNSPLHF	TGTGCCAGCAGTTTATATCCAGGGGGCTCCTATAATTCACCCCTCCACTTT
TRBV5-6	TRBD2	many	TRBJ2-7	CASSPRAGLVYEQYF	TGTGCCAGCAGCCCGAGGGCGGGACTAGTCTACGAGCAGTACTTC
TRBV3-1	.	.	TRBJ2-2	CASSQVGEVEVTGELFF	TGTGCCAGCAGCCAGGTAGGGGAGGTGGAGGTCACCGGGGAGCTGTTTTTT
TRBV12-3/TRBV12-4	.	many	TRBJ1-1	CASRRPTGGSGAFF	TGTGCCAGCAGACGCCCCACCGGGGGCTCCGGGGCTTTCTTT
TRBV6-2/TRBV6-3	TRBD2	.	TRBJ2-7	CASSYSYGAGVPYEQYF	TGTGCCAGCAGTTACTCCTACGGAGCGGGAGTACCCTACGAGCAGTACTTC
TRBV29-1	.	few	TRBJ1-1	CSVDSWGNTEAFF	TGCAGCGTTGATTCTTGGGGGAACACTGAAGCTTTCTTT
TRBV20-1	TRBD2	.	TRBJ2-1	CSARDMMNPGLANYNEQFF	TGCAGTGCTAGAGATATGATGAACCCAGGACTAGCGAATTACAATGAGCAGTTCTTC
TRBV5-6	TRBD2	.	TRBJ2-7	CASSTRSGRSDEQYF	TGTGCCAGCAGCACGCGGAGCGGGAGATCCGACGAGCAGTACTTC
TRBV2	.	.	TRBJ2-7	CASRQQYEQYF	TGTGCCAGCAGGCAACAGTACGAGCAGTACTTC
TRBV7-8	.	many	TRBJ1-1	CASSLRRGRNTEAFF	TGTGCCAGCAGCTTAAGGAGGGGACGGAACACTGAAGCTTTCTTT
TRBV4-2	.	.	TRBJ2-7	CASSQDPASHYEQYF	TGTGCCAGCAGCCAAGATCCGGCTAGCCACTACGAGCAGTACTTC
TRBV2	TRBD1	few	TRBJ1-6	CASRETGQGNSPLHF	TGTGCCAGCAGGGAAACGGGACAGGGGAATTCACCCCTCCACTTT
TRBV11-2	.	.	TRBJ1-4	CASSRTGDDEKLFF	TGTGCCAGCAGTCGGACGGGAGATGACGAAAAACTGTTTTTT
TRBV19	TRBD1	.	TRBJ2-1	CASSVGTASYNEQFF	TGTGCCAGTAGTGTCGGGACAGCATCCTACAATGAGCAGTTCTTC
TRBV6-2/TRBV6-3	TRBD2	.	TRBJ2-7	CASSRSGTSGRHEQYF	TGTGCCAGCAGCCGATCCGGGACTAGCGGGAGGCACGAGCAGTACTTC
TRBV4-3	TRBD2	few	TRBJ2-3	CASSQGGGRYADTQYF	TGCGCCAGCAGCCAAGGGGGCGGGAGGTACGCAGATACGCAGTATTTT
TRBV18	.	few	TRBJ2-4	CASSPGARGRENIQYF	TGTGCCAGCTCACCAGGCGCGCGGGGTCGGGAAAACATTCAGTACTTC
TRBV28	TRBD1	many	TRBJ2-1	CASSLRDRPLREQFF	TGTGCCAGCAGTTTAAGGGACAGACCCCTAAGGGAGCAGTTCTTC
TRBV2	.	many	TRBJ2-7	CAGTQGRAYEQYF	TGTGCCGGAACCCAGGGCAGAGCCTACGAGCAGTACTTC
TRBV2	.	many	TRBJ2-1	CASSPIQGPYNEQFF	TGTGCCAGCAGCCCGATACAGGGACCTTACAATGAGCAGTTCTTC
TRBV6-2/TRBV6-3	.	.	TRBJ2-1	CASSSARDSSYNEQFF	TGTGCCAGCAGTTCCGCGCGGGACAGCTCCTACAATGAGCAGTTCTTC
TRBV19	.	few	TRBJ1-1	CASTTPGLGFAEAFF	TGTGCCAGTACGACACCAGGTCTGGGTTTCGCTGAAGCTTTCTTT
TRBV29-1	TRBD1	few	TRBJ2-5	CSVANWDSQETQYF	TGCAGCGTAGCAAACTGGGACAGCCAAGAGACCCAGTACTTC
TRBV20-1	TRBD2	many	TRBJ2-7	CSARPSGGYEQYF	TGCAGTGCTAGGCCTAGCGGAGGTTACGAGCAGTACTTC
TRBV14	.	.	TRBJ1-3	CASSQGLAGNTIYF	TGTGCCAGCAGCCAAGGGCTGGCTGGAAACACCATATATTTT
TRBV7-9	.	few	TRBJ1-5	CASSLDARDQPQHF	TGTGCCAGCAGCTTAGATGCCCGTGATCAGCCCCAGCATTTT
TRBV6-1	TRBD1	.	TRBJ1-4	CASRALDRGREKLFF	TGTGCCAGCAGAGCCCTGGACAGGGGAAGGGAAAAACTGTTTTTT
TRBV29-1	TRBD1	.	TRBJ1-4	CSASTGARVEKLFF	TGCAGCGCCTCGACAGGGGCTCGCGTTGAAAAACTGTTTTTT
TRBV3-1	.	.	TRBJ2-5	CASMPQGRQETQYF	TGTGCCAGCATGCCACAGGGTCGGCAAGAGACCCAGTACTTC
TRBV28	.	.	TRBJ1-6	CASSLGPGYNSPLHF	TGTGCCAGCAGTTTAGGCCCAGGGTACAATTCACCCCTCCACTTT
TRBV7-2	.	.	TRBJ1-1	CASSLVEAGEAFF	TGTGCCAGCAGCTTAGTAGAGGCAGGTGAAGCTTTCTTT
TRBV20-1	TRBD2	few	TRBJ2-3	CSAGGEGLAGPGYTQYF	TGCAGTGCTGGGGGCGAGGGACTAGCGGGACCCGGTTATACGCAGTATTTT
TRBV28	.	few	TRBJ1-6	CATSDRSLYNSPLHF	TGTGCCACGTCGGACCGAAGCTTATATAATTCACCCCTCCACTTT
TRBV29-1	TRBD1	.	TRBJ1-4	CSVARDSGEKLFF	TGCAGCGTTGCAAGGGACAGCGGTGAAAAACTGTTTTTT
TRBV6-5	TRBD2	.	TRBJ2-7	CASSYSISGRDGEQYF	TGTGCCAGCAGTTACTCGATAAGCGGGAGGGATGGCGAGCAGTACTTC
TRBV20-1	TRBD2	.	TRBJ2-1	CMGASGSNEQFF	TGCATGGGGGCTAGCGGGAGTAATGAGCAGTTCTTC
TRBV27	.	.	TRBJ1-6	CASAGSLYNSPLHF	TGTGCCAGCGCCGGAAGCCTCTATAATTCACCCCTCCACTTT
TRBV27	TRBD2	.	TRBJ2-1	CASRFRGLALDNEQFF	TGTGCCAGCCGATTTAGGGGACTAGCGTTGGACAATGAGCAGTTCTTC
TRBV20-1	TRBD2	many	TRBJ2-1	CSARASDGLADYNEQFF	TGCAGTGCTAGAGCTTCGGACGGACTAGCGGATTACAATGAGCAGTTCTTC
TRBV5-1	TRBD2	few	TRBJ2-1	CASSWGTSGSDPTYNEQFF	TGCGCCAGCAGCTGGGGGACTAGCGGGAGCGACCCAACCTACAATGAGCAGTTCTTC